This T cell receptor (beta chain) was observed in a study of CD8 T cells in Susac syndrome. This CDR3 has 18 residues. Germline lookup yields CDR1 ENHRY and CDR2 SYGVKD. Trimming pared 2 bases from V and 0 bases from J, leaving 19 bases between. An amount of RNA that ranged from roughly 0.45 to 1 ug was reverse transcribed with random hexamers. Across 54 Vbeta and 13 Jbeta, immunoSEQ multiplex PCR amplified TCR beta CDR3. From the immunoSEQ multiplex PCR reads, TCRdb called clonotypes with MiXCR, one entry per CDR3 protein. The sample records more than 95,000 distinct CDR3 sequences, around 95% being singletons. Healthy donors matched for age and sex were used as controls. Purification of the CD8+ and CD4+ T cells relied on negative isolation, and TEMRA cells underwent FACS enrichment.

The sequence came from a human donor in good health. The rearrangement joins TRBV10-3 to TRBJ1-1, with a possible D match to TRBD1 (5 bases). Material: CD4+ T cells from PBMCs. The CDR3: CAISEARTRRGLNTEAFF. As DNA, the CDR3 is TGTGCCATCAGTGAGGCGAGGACTCGGAGGGGTTTGAACACTGAAGCTTTCTTT.